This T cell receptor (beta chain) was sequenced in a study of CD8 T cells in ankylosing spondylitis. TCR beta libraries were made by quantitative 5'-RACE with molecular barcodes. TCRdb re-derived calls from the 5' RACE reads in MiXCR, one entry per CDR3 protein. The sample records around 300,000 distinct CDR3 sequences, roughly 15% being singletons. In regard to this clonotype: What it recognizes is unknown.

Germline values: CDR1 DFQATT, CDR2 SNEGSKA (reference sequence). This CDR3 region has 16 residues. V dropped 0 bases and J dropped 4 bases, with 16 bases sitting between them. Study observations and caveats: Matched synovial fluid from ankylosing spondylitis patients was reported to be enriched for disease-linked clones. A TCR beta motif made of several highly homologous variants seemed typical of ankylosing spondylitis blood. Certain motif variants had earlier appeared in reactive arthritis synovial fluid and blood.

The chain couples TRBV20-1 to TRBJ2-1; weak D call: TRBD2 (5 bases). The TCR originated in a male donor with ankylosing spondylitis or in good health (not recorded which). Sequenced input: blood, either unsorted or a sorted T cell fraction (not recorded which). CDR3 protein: CSARDFGVGSYNEQFF. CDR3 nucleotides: TGCAGTGCTAGAGATTTTGGGGTTGGGAGTTACAATGAGCAGTTCTTC.